A single TCR beta chain is shown here with its context. These data come from a study of blood T cell repertoires in COVID-19. Looking at the study overall: PBMCs, B-cell-depleted T cells, or T cells were the source of the cDNA or gDNA that made up the material.

The CDR3 covers 18 residues. Measured with immunoSEQ multiplex PCR; TCRdb has only the in-frame clones, and not every one. The table shows about 230,000 clones, with about 83% occurring only once. Sequencing was carried out using peripheral blood. The clonotype originates from a woman in her twenties or thirties with COVID-19, enrolled during active disease. V is TRBV21-1 and J is TRBJ2-1; the tabulated D call, TRBD2, remains unverified against the DNA. TRBV21-1 is classified as a pseudogene. The CDR3 coding sequence is TGTGCCAGCAGCCCCGCAGCACTAGCGGGAAGGGCGGGATCTGAGCAGTTCTTC. As protein: CASSPAALAGRAGSEQFF.